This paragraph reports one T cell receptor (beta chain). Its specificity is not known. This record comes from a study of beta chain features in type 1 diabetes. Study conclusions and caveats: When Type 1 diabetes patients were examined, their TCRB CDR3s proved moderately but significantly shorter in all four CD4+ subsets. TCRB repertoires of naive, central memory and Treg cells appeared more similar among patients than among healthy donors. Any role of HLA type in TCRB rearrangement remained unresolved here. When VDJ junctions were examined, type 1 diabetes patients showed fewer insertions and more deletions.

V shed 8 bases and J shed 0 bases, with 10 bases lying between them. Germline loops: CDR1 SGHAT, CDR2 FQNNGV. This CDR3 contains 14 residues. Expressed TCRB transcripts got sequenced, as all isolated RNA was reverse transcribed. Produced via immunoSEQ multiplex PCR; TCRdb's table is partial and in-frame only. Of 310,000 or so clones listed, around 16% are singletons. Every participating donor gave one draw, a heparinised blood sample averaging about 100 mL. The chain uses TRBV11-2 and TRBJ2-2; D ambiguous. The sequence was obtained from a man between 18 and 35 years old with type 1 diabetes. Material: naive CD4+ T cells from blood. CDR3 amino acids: CASRRQPNTGELFF. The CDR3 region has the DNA TGTGCCAGCCGGCGGCAGCCGAACACCGGGGAGCTGTTTTTT.